The next 30 T cell receptor beta chains were all read from a single sample in a study of blood T cells in healthy people across ages. A J-beta primer mix and a sample-barcoded 5' primer were used in a second PCR of about 7 to 12 cycles. One entry per CDR3 protein, called by TCRdb with MiXCR from the 5' RACE reads. The sample lists about a million distinct CDR3 sequences, roughly 51% seen once, with 20% to 25% in the top ten. The specimen sequenced was blood. The receptors were gathered from an older woman in good health.

This clonotype was observed a few times. The CDR3 DNA is TGTGCCAGCAGCCAAGATCGGTCTAGCGGCCAAGAGACCCAGTACTTC. Protein: CASSQDRSSGQETQYF. The genes are TRBV3-1 and TRBJ2-5; 7 bases are shared with TRBD2. There are 16 residues in the CDR3. The J segment lost 1 base and the V segment lost 0 bases, leaving 5 bases of the junction unmatched. Germline CDR1 is LGHDT and CDR2 is YNNKEL (reference sequence).

This chain connects TRBV16 to TRBJ1-1; D gene ambiguous. The ends were cut back, 5 bases at V and 3 bases at J, with 10 bases in the middle. CDR3 size: 13 residues. Germline loops: CDR1 KGHSY, CDR2 FQNENV. The CDR3 loop reads CASSEAPYTEAFF. CDR3 nucleotide sequence: TGTGCCAGCAGCGAGGCGCCTTACACTGAAGCTTTCTTT. The whole variable domain, remainder taken from reference TRBV16 and TRBJ1-1, is GEEVAQTPKHLVRGEGQKAKLYCAPIKGHSYVFWYQQVLKNEFKFLISFQNENVFDETGMPKERFSAKCLPNSPCSLEIQATKLEDSAVYFCASSEAPYTEAFFGQGTRLTVV.

V is TRBV7-9 and J is TRBJ2-6; D possibly corresponds to TRBD2 (5 bases). Germline V gene lookup returns CDR1 SEHNR and CDR2 FQNEAQ (reference sequence). The V and J ends lost 4 bases and 0 bases respectively, with 13 bases between them. The CDR3 covers 17 residues. The CDR3 loop is CASSSMTGYSGANVLTF. Written as DNA, the CDR3 is TGTGCCAGCAGCTCCATGACGGGATACTCTGGGGCCAACGTCCTGACTTTC.

The rearrangement links TRBV19 to TRBJ2-1; TRBD2 agrees at 9 bases. Losses at the gene ends were 6 bases for V and 3 bases for J; bases not matched to a gene: 3. The CDR3 runs 14 residues. CDR1 is LNHDA and CDR2 is SQIVND in the germline V gene (reference sequence). CDR3 in amino acids: CASRARGGYNEQFF. The CDR3 DNA follows: TGTGCCAGTAGAGCGCGGGGGGGCTACAATGAGCAGTTCTTC.

The rearrangement joins TRBV6-5 to TRBJ2-6; D is perhaps TRBD2 (5 bases). V dropped 4 bases and J dropped 1 base, with 17 bases sitting between them. The V gene's germline CDR1 is MNHEY and CDR2 SVGAGI. CDR3 length: 18 amino acids. The chain's CDR3 is CASSSVDRGRSGANVLTF. CDR3 in DNA: TGTGCCAGCAGTTCGGTTGACCGTGGGAGATCTGGGGCCAACGTCCTGACTTTC.

The chain uses TRBV7-2 and TRBJ2-1, with D possibly being TRBD1 (6 bases). The CDR3 spans 17 residues. Germline CDR1 and CDR2: SGHTA and FQGNSA. Trimming removed 5 bases at V and 1 base at J, with 18 bases between. The CDR3 DNA follows: TGTGCCAGCAGCCGCTACGAGACAGGCCCTTCCTACAATGAGCAGTTCTTC. Its protein is CASSRYETGPSYNEQFF.

In its sample, this clonotype was seen a few times. This chain joins TRBV7-9 and TRBJ2-5; D is perhaps TRBD2 (6 bases). This CDR3 has 15 amino acids. Germline V gene lookup returns CDR1 SEHNR and CDR2 FQNEAQ (reference sequence). Trimming stripped 3 bases from V and 4 bases from J, with 15 bases between. The CDR3, as DNA: TGTGCCAGCAGCTTCCCCGGAGGGGATCGAGAGACCCAGTACTTC. Encoded protein: CASSFPGGDRETQYF.

This clonotype was observed a handful of times. This CDR3 reads CASLSSGRRGNEQFF. In nucleotides, the CDR3 is TGTGCCAGCCTTTCGAGCGGGAGGAGGGGTAATGAGCAGTTCTTC. The gene calls are TRBV6-6 and TRBJ2-1; 9 bases are a match to TRBD2. V gave up 8 bases and J gave up 7 bases; unmatched junction bases: 12. CDR1 is MNHNY and CDR2 is SVGAGI in the germline V gene (reference sequence). This CDR3 comprises 15 residues.

The chain employs TRBV21-1 and TRBJ2-6. TRBV21-1 counts as a pseudogene. This CDR3 spans 15 amino acids. CDR3 nucleotides: TGTGCCAGCAGCAAAACCTTCTCTGGGGCCAACGTCCTGACTTTC. Protein: CASSKTFSGANVLTF.

This clonotype has just a few counts. The genes are TRBV29-1 and TRBJ2-3; 7 positions match TRBD1. J lost 4 bases, V lost 0 bases, and 13 bases had no gene match. The CDR3 totals 17 residues. Per germline, CDR1 SQVTM and CDR2 ANQGSEA. The DNA for the CDR3 is TGCAGCGTTGAAGATCGGGGAAGGGGGCGCATATCAGATACGCAGTATTTT. Translated: CSVEDRGRGRISDTQYF.

The chain couples TRBV5-1 to TRBJ2-7, with D perhaps TRBD1 (5 bases). V lost 4 bases and J 6 bases, leaving 17 bases between the germline ends. Germline V gives CDR1 SGHRS, CDR2 YFSETQ. This CDR3 spans 14 amino acids. The CDR3 sequence is CASSQDTSRREQYF. Written as DNA, the CDR3 is TGCGCCAGCAGCCAGGACACTTCGAGGCGCGAGCAGTACTTC.

The rearrangement uses TRBV20-1 and TRBJ2-1; 7 bases fit TRBD2. The J call may be in error: the DNA end matches TRBJ2-7 better. The CDR3 is 15 residues long. CDR1 DFQATT and CDR2 SNEGSKA come from the germline V gene (reference sequence). The CDR3 is CSARYGGSSYNEQYF. The CDR3 DNA follows: TGCAGTGCTAGATACGGCGGGAGCTCCTACAATGAGCAGTACTTC.

J is TRBJ1-5 and V is TRBV6-5; unclear D gene. Germline CDR1 MNHEY, CDR2 SVGAGI. CDR3 size: 13 residues. The V end lost 4 bases, the J end lost 5 bases, and 9 bases lay between the germline ends. The CDR3 spells CASSSHPDQPQHF. Here the CDR3 DNA reads TGTGCCAGCAGTTCCCATCCTGATCAGCCCCAGCATTTT.

The chain has TRBV7-8 and TRBJ1-2; weak D call: TRBD1 (5 bases). Between the trimmed V and J ends, which lost 1 base and 7 bases, there was a span of 7 bases. Germline-derived CDR1 and CDR2 are SGHVS and FQNEAQ. The CDR3 runs to 12 residues. CDR3 sequence reads: CASSLGDSGYTF. The CDR3 DNA is TGTGCCAGCAGCTTAGGGGACTCTGGCTACACCTTC.

V and J are TRBV4-2 and TRBJ1-2; no firm D call. Looked up from germline, CDR1 is LGHNA and CDR2 is YNFKEQ. V shed 0 bases and J shed 0 bases, with 14 bases lying between them. The CDR3 is made up of 17 amino acids. The CDR3 coding sequence is TGTGCCAGCAGCCAAGATGTTGGTCGATTAGCTAACTATGGCTACACCTTC. Translation gives CASSQDVGRLANYGYTF.

This clonotype was counted a few times. The gene calls are TRBV7-9 and TRBJ1-2, with TRBD1 identical over 8 bases. Germline-derived CDR1 and CDR2 are SEHNR and FQNEAQ (reference sequence). The CDR3 sequence is 15 residues long. Unmatched junction bases numbered 6, after V lost 6 bases and J lost 0 bases. CDR3 residues: CASSSGQGTNYGYTF. CDR3 DNA sequence: TGTGCCAGCAGTTCCGGACAGGGTACTAACTATGGCTACACCTTC.

The J gene is TRBJ2-4, the V gene TRBV6-5, with 10 bases fitting TRBD1. TRBJ2-5 matches the DNA end more closely, so the J call is doubtful. In germline, CDR1 is MNHEY, CDR2 SVGAGI. The CDR3 loop spans 16 amino acids. CDR3 in amino acids: CASGRTGGILQETQYF. DNA of the CDR3: TGTGCCAGCGGTAGGACAGGGGGTATTCTACAAGAGACCCAGTACTTC.

This clonotype was picked up a small number of times. The chain employs TRBV12-3 or TRBV12-4 and TRBJ2-3, with TRBD2 identical over 11 bases. The CDR3 is 17 residues long. Trimming removed 5 bases from V and 1 base from J; junction bases left unmatched: 8. The CDR3: CASSLSGTSGRTDTQYF. The DNA of the CDR3 is TGTGCCAGCAGTCTCTCTGGGACTAGCGGTCGCACAGATACGCAGTATTTT.

The chain joins TRBV7-2 to TRBJ1-4, with 8 bases fitting TRBD1. This CDR3 contains 14 residues. The germline V gene has CDR1 SGHTA and CDR2 FQGNSA. The J segment lost 7 bases and the V segment lost 6 bases, leaving 7 bases of the junction unmatched. DNA of the CDR3: TGTGCCAGCAGTTTTGACAGGGGTGGTGAAAAACTGTTTTTT. Residues: CASSFDRGGEKLFF.

This clonotype was found a few times. The rearrangement links TRBV28 to TRBJ2-1, with 9 bases fitting TRBD2. This CDR3 contains 17 residues. With V trimmed by 8 bases and J by 0 bases, 11 bases remained unmatched. Germline values: CDR1 MDHEN, CDR2 SYDVKM. Written as DNA, the CDR3 is TGTGCCAGCCTAACTAGCGGGCGACGCGGCTCCTACAATGAGCAGTTCTTC. Its translation is CASLTSGRRGSYNEQFF. Supplemented by reference TRBV28 and TRBJ2-1, the full variable domain reads DVKVTQSSRYLVKRTGEKVFLECVQDMDHENMFWYRQDPGLGLRLIYFSYDVKMKEKGDIPEGYSVSREKKERFSLILESASTNQTSMYLCASLTSGRRGSYNEQFFGPGTRLTVL.

This clonotype was detected a few times. V usage is TRBV6-1 and J usage is TRBJ2-3, with unresolved D. Trimming pared 7 bases from V and 3 bases from J, leaving 14 bases between. The V gene's germline CDR1 is MNHNS and CDR2 SASEGT. There are 14 residues in the CDR3. The CDR3 DNA follows: TGTGCCAGCACCCTTCGCAGGCGGACAGATACGCAGTATTTT. Encoded protein: CASTLRRRTDTQYF.

This sequence joins TRBV6-4 and TRBJ2-2, with TRBD2 as a possible D gene (5 bases). The CDR3 consists of 16 residues. The V gene lost 0 bases and the J gene lost 1 base, with 9 bases spanning the gap. Germline assignment: CDR1 MRHNA and CDR2 SNTAGT. The DNA for the CDR3 is TGTGCCAGCAGTGACTCGATACGGGAGAACACCGGGGAGCTGTTTTTT. As protein: CASSDSIRENTGELFF.

The chain has TRBV5-1 and TRBJ1-1, with D hard to call. V dropped 3 bases and J dropped 1 base, with 13 bases sitting between them. The CDR3 runs 15 residues. Germline values: CDR1 SGHRS, CDR2 YFSETQ. The CDR3 sequence is CASSSNYARNTEAFF. DNA for the CDR3: TGCGCCAGCAGCTCCAACTACGCGAGGAACACTGAAGCTTTCTTT.

The chain has TRBV20-1 and TRBJ1-6; 11 nucleotides line up with TRBD1. Germline V gene data show CDR1 as DFQATT and CDR2 as SNEGSKA (reference sequence). The CDR3 has 14 residues. Losses at the gene ends were 4 bases for V and 6 bases for J; bases not matched to a gene: 2. CDR3: CSATGTGGNSPLHF. In DNA, the CDR3 is TGCAGTGCTACTGGGACAGGGGGTAATTCACCCCTCCACTTT.

Only a few counts were recorded for this clonotype. The rearrangement links TRBV29-1 to TRBJ2-1; no clear D gene. The CDR3 contains 13 residues. Germline assignment: CDR1 SQVTM and CDR2 ANQGSEA. Trimming took 3 bases from V and 7 from J, leaving 13 bases between them. The CDR3 protein is CSVDLAPLNEQFF. DNA for the CDR3: TGCAGCGTTGATTTAGCTCCCTTGAATGAGCAGTTCTTC.

The chain couples TRBV6-2 or TRBV6-3 to TRBJ2-1; TRBD1 agrees at 7 bases. CDR1 and CDR2 (germline): MNHEY, SVGEGT. CDR3 length: 15 residues. The ends lost 10 bases at V and 4 bases at J; junction bases unmatched: 13. CDR3 DNA sequence: TGTGCCACCGGACAGGTCCCTCCGGTATACAATGAGCAGTTCTTC. Protein product: CATGQVPPVYNEQFF.

This clonotype appeared a few times. This rearrangement joins TRBV10-3 to TRBJ2-5; possibly TRBD1 or TRBD2 for D (5 bases each). V was clipped by 6 bases and J by 5 bases, with 16 bases between them. Germline V gene data show CDR1 as ENHRY and CDR2 as SYGVKD. This CDR3 region has 14 residues. The CDR3 reads CAIRPGLGGETQYF. The CDR3 nucleotides read TGTGCCATCAGGCCGGGGCTGGGTGGTGAGACCCAGTACTTC.

This clonotype was observed a handful of times. The CDR3 DNA sequence: TGCAGTGCTAGAGAAACTACCTACGAGCAGTACTTC. It encodes CSARETTYEQYF. The chain recombines TRBV20-1 with TRBJ2-4; no reliable D call. TRBJ2-7 explains the end of the DNA better; the J call may be wrong. The CDR3 spans 12 residues. Germline loops: CDR1 DFQATT, CDR2 SNEGSKA (reference sequence).

Many counts were recorded for this clonotype. The chain uses TRBV27 and TRBJ2-7; 11 bases fit TRBD2. V lost 4 bases to trimming and J lost 7 bases; unmatched junction nucleotides: 12. Germline CDR1 is MNHEY and CDR2 is SMNVEV (reference sequence). The CDR3 sequence is 16 residues long. CDR3 in amino acids: CASSSLAGGHRREQYF. CDR3 DNA: TGTGCCAGCAGTTCTCTAGCGGGAGGCCACCGACGTGAGCAGTACTTC.

The genes are TRBV4-2 and TRBJ1-2; D is ambiguous. Germline CDR1 and CDR2: LGHNA and YNFKEQ. The V and J ends lost 1 base and 8 bases respectively, with 8 bases between them. The CDR3 spans 12 residues. CDR3 sequence: CASSQAGLGYTF. CDR3 in DNA: TGTGCCAGCAGCCAAGCGGGATTAGGCTACACCTTC.